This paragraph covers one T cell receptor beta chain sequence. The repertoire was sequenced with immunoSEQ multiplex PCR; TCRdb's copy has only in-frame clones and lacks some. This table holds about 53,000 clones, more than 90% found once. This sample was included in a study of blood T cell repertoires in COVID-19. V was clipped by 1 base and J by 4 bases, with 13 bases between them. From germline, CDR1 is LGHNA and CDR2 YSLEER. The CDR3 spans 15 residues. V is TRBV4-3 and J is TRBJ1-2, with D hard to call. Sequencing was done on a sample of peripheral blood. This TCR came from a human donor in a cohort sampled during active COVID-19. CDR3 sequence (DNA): TGCGCCAGCAGCCAAGGACGGGGTGTTGGCTATGGCTACACCTTC. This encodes CASSQGRGVGYGYTF.